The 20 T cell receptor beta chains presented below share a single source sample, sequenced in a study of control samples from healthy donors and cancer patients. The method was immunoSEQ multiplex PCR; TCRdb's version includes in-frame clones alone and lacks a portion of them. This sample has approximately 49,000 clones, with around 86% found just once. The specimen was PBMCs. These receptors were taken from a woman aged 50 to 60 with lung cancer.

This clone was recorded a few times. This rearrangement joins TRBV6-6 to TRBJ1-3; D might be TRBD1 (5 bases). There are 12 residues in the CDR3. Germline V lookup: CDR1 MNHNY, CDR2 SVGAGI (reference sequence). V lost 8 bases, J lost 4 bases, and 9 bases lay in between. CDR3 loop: CASGTPGNTIYF. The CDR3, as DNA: TGTGCCAGCGGGACGCCGGGAAACACCATATATTTT.

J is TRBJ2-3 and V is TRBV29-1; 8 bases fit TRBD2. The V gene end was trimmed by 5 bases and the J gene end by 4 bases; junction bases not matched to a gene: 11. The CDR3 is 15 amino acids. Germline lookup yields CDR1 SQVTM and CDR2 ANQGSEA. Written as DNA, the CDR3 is TGCAGCGTTTTAATAGCGGGGATAAATCCAGATACGCAGTATTTT. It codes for CSVLIAGINPDTQYF.

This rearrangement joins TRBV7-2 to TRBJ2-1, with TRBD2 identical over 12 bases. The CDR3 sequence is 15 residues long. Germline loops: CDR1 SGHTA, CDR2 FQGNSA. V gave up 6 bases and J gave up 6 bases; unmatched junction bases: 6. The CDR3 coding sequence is TGTGCCAGCAGGCCTAGCGGGGGGGCCTCCAATGAGCAGTTCTTC. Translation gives CASRPSGGASNEQFF.

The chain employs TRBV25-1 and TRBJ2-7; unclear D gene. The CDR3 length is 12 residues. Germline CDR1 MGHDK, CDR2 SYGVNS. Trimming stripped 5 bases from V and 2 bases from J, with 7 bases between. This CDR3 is CASSPGPYEQYF. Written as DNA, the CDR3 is TGTGCCAGCAGTCCAGGACCCTACGAGCAGTACTTC.

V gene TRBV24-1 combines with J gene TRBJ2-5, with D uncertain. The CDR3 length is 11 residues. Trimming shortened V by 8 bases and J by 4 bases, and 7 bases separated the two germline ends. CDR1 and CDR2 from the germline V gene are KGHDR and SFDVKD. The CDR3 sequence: CATIWAETQYF. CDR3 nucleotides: TGTGCCACCATCTGGGCAGAGACCCAGTACTTC.

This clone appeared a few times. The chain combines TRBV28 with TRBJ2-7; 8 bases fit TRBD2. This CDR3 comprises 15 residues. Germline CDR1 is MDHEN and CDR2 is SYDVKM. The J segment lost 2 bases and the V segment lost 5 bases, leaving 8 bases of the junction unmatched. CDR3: CASSVPRGGAYEQYF. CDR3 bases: TGTGCCAGCAGTGTCCCCCGGGGGGGGGCCTACGAGCAGTACTTC.

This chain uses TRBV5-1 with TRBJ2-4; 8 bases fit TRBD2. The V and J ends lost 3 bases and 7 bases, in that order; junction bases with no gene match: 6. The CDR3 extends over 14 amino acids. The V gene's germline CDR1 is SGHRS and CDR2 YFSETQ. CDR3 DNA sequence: TGCGCCAGCAGCTCACAGGGACTAGATAACATTCAGTACTTC. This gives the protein CASSSQGLDNIQYF.

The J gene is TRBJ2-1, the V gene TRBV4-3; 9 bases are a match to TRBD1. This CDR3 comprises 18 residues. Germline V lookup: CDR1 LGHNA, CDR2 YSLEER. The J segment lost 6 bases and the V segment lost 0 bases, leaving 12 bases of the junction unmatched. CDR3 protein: CASSQENGGTGRFNEQFF. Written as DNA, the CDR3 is TGCGCCAGCAGCCAAGAGAATGGCGGGACAGGGAGGTTCAATGAGCAGTTCTTC.

The CDR3 spells CASSYLPGKLVDEQFF. The CDR3 DNA is TGTGCCAGCAGCTACCTCCCGGGAAAGCTGGTCGATGAGCAGTTCTTC. The chain recombines TRBV14 with TRBJ2-1, with a weak D call TRBD2 (5 bases). CDR3 length equals 16 residues. The germline V gene encodes CDR1 SGHDN and CDR2 FVKESK. Trimming shortened V by 5 bases and J by 8 bases, and 22 bases separated the two germline ends.

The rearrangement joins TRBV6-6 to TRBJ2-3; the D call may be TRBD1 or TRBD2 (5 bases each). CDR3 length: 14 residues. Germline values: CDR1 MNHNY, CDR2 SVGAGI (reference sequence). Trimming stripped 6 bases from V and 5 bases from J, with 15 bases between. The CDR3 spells CASRSGLSRDTQYF. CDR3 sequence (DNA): TGTGCCAGCAGATCGGGGCTTTCTCGAGATACGCAGTATTTT.

CDR3 residues: CASSLVSGDTEAFF. CDR3 sequence (DNA): TGTGCCAGCAGCTTGGTGTCAGGGGACACTGAAGCTTTCTTT. The chain couples TRBV7-9 to TRBJ1-1, with D possibly being TRBD1 (6 bases). CDR3 length: 14 residues. CDR1 and CDR2 from the germline V gene are SEHNR and FQNEAQ (reference sequence). The V and J ends lost 3 bases and 3 bases respectively, with 11 bases between them.

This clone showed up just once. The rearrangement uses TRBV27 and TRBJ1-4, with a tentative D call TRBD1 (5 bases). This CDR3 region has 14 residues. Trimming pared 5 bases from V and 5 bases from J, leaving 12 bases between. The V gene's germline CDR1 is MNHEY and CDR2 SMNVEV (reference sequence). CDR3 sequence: CASSPGSGNEKLFF. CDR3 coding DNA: TGTGCCAGCAGTCCAGGGAGCGGGAATGAAAAACTGTTTTTT.

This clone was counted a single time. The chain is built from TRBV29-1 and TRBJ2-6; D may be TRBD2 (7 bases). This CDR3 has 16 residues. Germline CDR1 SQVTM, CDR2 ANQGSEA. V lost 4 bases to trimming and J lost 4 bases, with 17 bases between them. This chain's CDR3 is CSVVGGGGSGANVLTF. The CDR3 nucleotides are TGCAGCGTTGTGGGAGGCGGGGGCTCGGGGGCCAACGTCCTGACTTTC. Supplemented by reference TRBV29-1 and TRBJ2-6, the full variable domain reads SAVISQKPSRDICQRGTSLTIQCQVDSQVTMMFWYRQQPGQSLTLIATANQGSEATYESGFVIDKFPISRPNLTFSTLTVSNMSPEDSSIYLCSVVGGGGSGANVLTFGAGSRLTVL.

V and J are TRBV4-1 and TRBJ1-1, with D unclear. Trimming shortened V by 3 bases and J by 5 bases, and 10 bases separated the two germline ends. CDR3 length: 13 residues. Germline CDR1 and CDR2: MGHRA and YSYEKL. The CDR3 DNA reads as TGCGCCAGCAGCCAGCTTGAACGGACTGAAGCTTTCTTT. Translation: CASSQLERTEAFF.

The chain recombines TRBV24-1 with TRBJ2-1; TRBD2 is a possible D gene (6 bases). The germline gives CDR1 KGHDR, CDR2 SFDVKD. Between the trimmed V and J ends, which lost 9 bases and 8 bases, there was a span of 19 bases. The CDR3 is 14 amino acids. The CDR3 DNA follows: TGTGCCACCTCCTGGGGCGGGACGCGGGATGAGCAGTTCTTC. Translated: CATSWGGTRDEQFF.

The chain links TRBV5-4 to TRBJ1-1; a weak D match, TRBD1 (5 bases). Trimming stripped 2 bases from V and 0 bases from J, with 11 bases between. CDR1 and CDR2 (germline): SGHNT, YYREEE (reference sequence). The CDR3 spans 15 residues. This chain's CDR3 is CASSFGGFMNTEAFF. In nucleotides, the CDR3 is TGTGCCAGCAGCTTTGGGGGATTCATGAACACTGAAGCTTTCTTT.

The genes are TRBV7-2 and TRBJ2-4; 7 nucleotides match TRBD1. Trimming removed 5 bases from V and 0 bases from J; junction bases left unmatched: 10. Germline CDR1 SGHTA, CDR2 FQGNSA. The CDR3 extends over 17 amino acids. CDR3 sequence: CASSGYTGVVAKNIQYF. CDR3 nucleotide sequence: TGTGCCAGCAGCGGTTATACAGGGGTTGTAGCCAAAAACATTCAGTACTTC.

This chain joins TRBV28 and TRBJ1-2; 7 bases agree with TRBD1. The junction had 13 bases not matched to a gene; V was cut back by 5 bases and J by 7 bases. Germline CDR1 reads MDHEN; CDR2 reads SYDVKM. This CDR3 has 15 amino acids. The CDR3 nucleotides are TGTGCCAGCAGTATTATCGACAGGGAGGGATCTGGCTACACCTTC. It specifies CASSIIDREGSGYTF.

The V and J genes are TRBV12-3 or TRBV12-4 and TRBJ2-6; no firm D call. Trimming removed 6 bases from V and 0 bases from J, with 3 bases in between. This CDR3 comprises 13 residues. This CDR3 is CASSFSGANVLTF. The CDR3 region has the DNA TGTGCCAGCAGCTTCTCTGGGGCCAACGTCCTGACTTTC.

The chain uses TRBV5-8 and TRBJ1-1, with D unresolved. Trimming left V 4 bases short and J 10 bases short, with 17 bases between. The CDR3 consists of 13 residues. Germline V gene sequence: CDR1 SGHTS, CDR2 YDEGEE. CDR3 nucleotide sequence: TGTGCCAGCAGCCCGGAGAGAGGGAGAAGAGCTTTCTTT. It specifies CASSPERGRRAFF.